The 32 T cell receptor beta chains reported below all come from one sample, sequenced in a study of T-cell memory formation after mild COVID-19. TCRdb called the 5' RACE reads again in MiXCR, with one record for every CDR3 protein. The sample contains about 49,000 distinct CDR3 sequences, about 28% of which appear only once. The sequencing sample was made of PBMCs or a T cell subset sorted from them (not recorded which). The receptors were sampled from a man younger than 30 who had mild COVID-19 (a few samples of this study predate the infection). Cell type and time point are not known.

This clonotype appeared a few times. The genes are TRBV6-2 or TRBV6-3 and TRBJ2-7; possibly TRBD1 or TRBD2 for D (5 bases each). Trimming pared 0 bases from V and 4 bases from J, leaving 7 bases between. CDR1 MNHEY and CDR2 SVGEGT come from the germline V gene. This CDR3 region has 13 residues. The CDR3 region has the DNA TGTGCCAGCAGTTACTCGGGGGTGTACGAGCAGTACGTC. It specifies CASSYSGVYEQYV.

This clonotype was recorded only once. The chain recombines TRBV7-6 with TRBJ2-1; the D is unclear. Germline values: CDR1 SGHVS, CDR2 FNYEAQ. This CDR3 is 15 amino acids long. V was clipped by 1 base and J by 1 base, with 8 bases between them. The CDR3, as DNA: TGTGCCAGCAGCTTAGGCGGTACATCCTACAATGAGCAGTTCTTC. Its translation is CASSLGGTSYNEQFF.

This clonotype was seen only a few times. This chain uses TRBV6-2 or TRBV6-3 with TRBJ2-2; D is ambiguous. This CDR3 is 13 amino acids long. Germline CDR1 and CDR2: MNHEY and SVGEGT. The V end was cut by 6 bases, the J end by 2 bases, with 7 bases between. CDR3 in DNA: TGTGCCAGCAGAACGGATAACACCGGGGAGCTGTTTTTT. It encodes CASRTDNTGELFF.

The chain couples TRBV4-1 to TRBJ2-5; the D gene is possibly TRBD1 (6 bases). Germline CDR1 reads MGHRA; CDR2 reads YSYEKL. The CDR3 spans 15 residues. Trimming left V 0 bases short and J 7 bases short, with 15 bases between. In nucleotides, the CDR3 is TGCGCCAGCAGCCAAGATCTAGGACAGAGAGGGACCCAGTACTTC. Translation: CASSQDLGQRGTQYF.

The V and J genes are TRBV7-7 and TRBJ2-5; 7 positions match TRBD2. V gave up 7 bases and J gave up 5 bases; unmatched junction bases: 10. The CDR3 is made up of 14 amino acids. Looked up from germline, CDR1 is SSHAT and CDR2 is FNYEAQ (reference sequence). The CDR3 protein is CASTLFSGHETQYF. In DNA form, the CDR3 reads TGTGCCAGCACCCTCTTTAGCGGGCACGAGACCCAGTACTTC.

Notes on this clonotype: The conserved phenylalanine or tryptophan normally closing the CDR3 is absent here, so this likely arose from a read error. The CDR3 DNA sequence: TGTGCCAGCAGCCCGGACGGCCGGACTAGCGGGAACTACGAGCAGTACTTA. It specifies CASSPDGRTSGNYEQYL. The J gene is TRBJ2-7, the V gene TRBV2, with 12 positions matching TRBD2. The length of the CDR3 is 17 residues. Germline lookup yields CDR1 SNHLY and CDR2 FYNNEI. After removal of 6 bases from V and 3 bases from J, the junction contained 12 bases not matched to a gene.

This clonotype has a handful of counts. The chain has TRBV6-5 and TRBJ2-3; D gene ambiguous. Per germline, CDR1 MNHEY and CDR2 SVGAGI. The CDR3 is 15 residues long. V was clipped by 4 bases and J by 3 bases, with 14 bases between them. CDR3 bases: TGTGCCAGCAGTTCGGCCTCACTCTGGACAGATACGCAGTATTTT. This gives the protein CASSSASLWTDTQYF.

The chain has TRBV5-1 and TRBJ1-1; the D is unclear. Trimming removed 7 bases from V and 0 bases from J, with 4 bases in between. Germline-derived CDR1 and CDR2 are SGHRS and YFSETQ. This CDR3 spans 11 amino acids. CDR3 DNA: TGCGCCAGCCGGGTGAACACTGAAGCTTTCTTT. Its protein product is CASRVNTEAFF.

This clonotype was seen only a few times. The V call is TRBV3-1, the J call TRBJ1-1; D gene unclear. Per germline, CDR1 LGHDT and CDR2 YNNKEL (reference sequence). Between the trimmed V and J ends, which lost 2 bases and 11 bases, there was a span of 12 bases. The CDR3 has 12 residues. The chain's CDR3 is CASSQPFDKAFF. The CDR3 DNA is TGTGCCAGCAGCCAACCTTTTGATAAGGCTTTCTTT.

The chain has TRBV4-1 and TRBJ2-7; 13 bases line up with TRBD2. The germline V gene encodes CDR1 MGHRA and CDR2 YSYEKL. The CDR3 contains 15 residues. V lost 3 bases and J lost 3; bases outside the gene matches: 2. The CDR3 DNA follows: TGCGCCAGCAGCCAGGGGACTAGCGGGGACTACGAGCAGTACTTC. Its translation is CASSQGTSGDYEQYF.

This sequence joins TRBV3-1 and TRBJ1-1, with a weak D call TRBD1 (6 bases). The CDR3 loop spans 17 amino acids. The germline V and J ends were trimmed by 0 bases and 2 bases, with 16 bases remaining between them. Per germline, CDR1 LGHDT and CDR2 YNNKEL (reference sequence). CDR3 protein: CASSQDPQTGGNTEAFF. The CDR3 nucleotides read TGTGCCAGCAGCCAAGACCCCCAGACAGGAGGTAACACTGAAGCTTTCTTT.

By share of the sample, this clonotype is medium-sized. The chain carries TRBV29-1 and TRBJ2-6; D gene ambiguous. The ends were cut back, 4 bases at V and 0 bases at J, with 16 bases in the middle. There are 17 residues in the CDR3. Germline CDR1 SQVTM, CDR2 ANQGSEA. CDR3 sequence (DNA): TGCAGCGTTGCTTTAGGAATGAAGGTCTCTGGGGCCAACGTCCTGACTTTC. This translates into CSVALGMKVSGANVLTF.

The V gene is TRBV6-5, the J gene TRBJ1-5, with TRBD1 as a possible D gene (5 bases). The CDR3 runs 15 residues. V dropped 2 bases and J dropped 2 bases, with 10 bases sitting between them. Germline lookup yields CDR1 MNHEY and CDR2 SVGAGI. The CDR3 nucleotides read TGTGCCAGCAGTTACGATCGAGGGGGCAATCAGCCCCAGCATTTT. This translates into CASSYDRGGNQPQHF.

The CDR3 spells CASSFGPNTGELFF. CDR3 in DNA: TGTGCCAGCAGTTTTGGACCAAACACCGGGGAGCTGTTTTTT. V and J are TRBV27 and TRBJ2-2, with D unresolved. The CDR3 has 14 residues. V was cut by 3 bases and J by 2 bases, with 7 bases left in between. Germline V gene lookup returns CDR1 MNHEY and CDR2 SMNVEV (reference sequence).

The DNA for the CDR3 is TGTGCCAGCAGCTTATCTACAACCCTGGACGGGCAGTACTTC. This encodes CASSLSTTLDGQYF. This chain links TRBV7-8 with TRBJ2-7; D remains ambiguous. There are 14 residues in the CDR3. CDR1 is SGHVS, CDR2 FQNEAQ, per germline. Trimming removed 2 bases at V and 9 bases at J, with 17 bases between.

This clonotype was counted between two and nine times. The rearrangement uses TRBV6-5 and TRBJ2-5; no clear D. Trimming took 4 bases from V and 6 from J, leaving 6 bases between them. The CDR3 is 11 amino acids. Germline lookup yields CDR1 MNHEY and CDR2 SVGAGI. The CDR3 protein is CASSLEKTQYF. The CDR3 region has the DNA TGTGCCAGCAGTTTAGAGAAGACCCAGTACTTC.

This clonotype showed up just a few times. This chain connects TRBV7-2 to TRBJ2-3, with 12 bases matching TRBD1. Trimming at V came to 2 bases and at J to 5 bases, leaving 14 bases not matched to a gene. CDR3 size: 19 residues. Germline V gene sequence: CDR1 SGHTA, CDR2 FQGNSA. CDR3 sequence: CASSLLPIGTGGWIDTQYF. The CDR3 nucleotides read TGTGCCAGCAGCTTACTTCCCATCGGGACAGGGGGCTGGATAGATACGCAGTATTTT. Full variable domain (remainder filled in from reference TRBV7-2 and TRBJ2-3): GAGVSQSPSNKVTEKGKDVELRCDPISGHTALYWYRQSLGQGLEFLIYFQGNSAPDKSGLPSDRFSAERTGGSVSTLTIQRTQQEDSAVYLCASSLLPIGTGGWIDTQYFGPGTRLTVL.

The chain joins TRBV7-8 to TRBJ2-1; TRBD2 is a possible D gene (6 bases). The CDR3 has 12 amino acids. Germline V gene sequence: CDR1 SGHVS, CDR2 FQNEAQ. Trimming took 4 bases from V and 7 from J, leaving 8 bases between them. CDR3 residues: CASSSLANEQFF. The CDR3 bases are TGTGCCAGCAGCTCACTAGCTAATGAGCAGTTCTTC.

V and J are TRBV11-2 and TRBJ2-7; 10 bases fit TRBD1. The CDR3 sequence is 15 residues long. The germline CDR1 and CDR2 sequences are SGHAT and FQNNGV. J gave up 0 bases and V 4 bases, and 3 bases lay outside the gene matches. Here the CDR3 reads CASSYGTGVSYEQYF. The CDR3 region has the DNA TGTGCCAGCAGCTACGGGACAGGGGTCTCCTACGAGCAGTACTTC.

This sequence joins TRBV9 and TRBJ2-1; possibly TRBD1 or TRBD2 for D (5 bases each). The V end was cut by 3 bases, the J end by 4 bases, with 14 bases between. CDR1 and CDR2 (germline): SGDLS, YYNGEE. The CDR3 is 15 residues long. CDR3 residues: CASSALGEPYNEQFF. The CDR3 nucleotides read TGTGCCAGCAGCGCGTTGGGGGAGCCATACAATGAGCAGTTCTTC.

This clonotype was detected only a few times. The genes are TRBV4-3 and TRBJ1-2, with D possibly being TRBD1 (6 bases). CDR1 is LGHNA, CDR2 YSLEER, per germline. CDR3 length: 16 residues. The V gene lost 4 bases and the J gene lost 3 bases, with 18 bases spanning the gap. CDR3 nucleotides: TGCGCCAGCAGCCCCCACCTGACCAGGGGAGACTATGGCTACACCTTC. This sequence encodes CASSPHLTRGDYGYTF.

V and J are TRBV20-1 and TRBJ2-5; tentative D call: TRBD1 (7 bases). V lost 5 bases to trimming and J lost 2 bases, with 12 bases between them. The germline V gene has CDR1 DFQATT and CDR2 SNEGSKA (reference sequence). The CDR3 length is 13 residues. This CDR3 is CSASTGTQETQYF. CDR3 sequence (DNA): TGCAGTGCTTCGACAGGGACTCAAGAGACCCAGTACTTC.

A few counts support this clonotype. The chain carries TRBV10-3 and TRBJ2-3; 12 bases map to TRBD2. The CDR3 consists of 16 residues. CDR1 and CDR2 (germline): ENHRY, SYGVKD. Germline trimming cut 10 bases from V and 1 base from J; bases unmatched to any gene: 9. The CDR3 is CATSGLAGIGTDTQYF. The CDR3 DNA reads TGTGCCACCTCAGGACTAGCGGGGATCGGCACAGATACGCAGTATTTT.

The rearrangement joins TRBV11-3 to TRBJ2-2; 8 bases match TRBD2. V lost 5 bases to trimming and J lost 5 bases; unmatched junction nucleotides: 7. Germline values: CDR1 SGHNT, CDR2 YENEEA. CDR3 length: 15 amino acids. The CDR3: CASSTTGLVTGELFF. In DNA, the CDR3 is TGTGCCAGCAGCACTACGGGACTAGTGACCGGGGAGCTGTTTTTT.

This sequence joins TRBV4-3 and TRBJ1-5; the match to TRBD1 covers 10 bases. From germline, CDR1 is LGHNA and CDR2 YSLEER. The CDR3 covers 15 residues. The ends lost 1 base at V and 4 bases at J; junction bases unmatched: 1. The CDR3 is CASSQGQGANQPQHF. In nucleotides, the CDR3 is TGCGCCAGCAGCCAAGGACAGGGGGCGAATCAGCCCCAGCATTTT.

The rearrangement links TRBV6-2 or TRBV6-3 to TRBJ1-5; 8 positions agree with TRBD1. The germline CDR1 and CDR2 sequences are MNHEY and SVGEGT. The CDR3 is 16 amino acids. With 0 bases clipped from V and 7 bases from J, the junction kept 8 bases outside the gene matches. Here the CDR3 reads CASSYSRSGGYQPQHF. DNA for the CDR3: TGTGCCAGCAGTTACTCGAGGTCAGGGGGCTACCAGCCCCAGCATTTT.

V usage is TRBV3-2 and J usage is TRBJ2-7; the table assigns TRBD1, which was not confirmed against the DNA. TRBV3-2 is described as a pseudogene. The CDR3 is made up of 14 amino acids. The CDR3 DNA follows: TGTGCCAGCAGCACCGGACAGGGGATCGTCGAGCAGTACGTC. Amino acids: CASSTGQGIVEQYV.

The CDR3 reads CSAGTSGGLGEVVVSDTQYF. The CDR3 DNA sequence: TGCAGTGCTGGGACTAGCGGGGGCCTAGGAGAGGTCGTTGTGTCAGATACGCAGTATTTT. The chain couples TRBV20-1 to TRBJ2-3; TRBD2 matches at 14 bases. The germline V gene has CDR1 DFQATT and CDR2 SNEGSKA (reference sequence). CDR3 size: 20 residues. Losses at the gene ends were 5 bases for V and 4 bases for J; bases not matched to a gene: 20.

The V and J genes are TRBV10-3 and TRBJ2-7, with a possible D match to TRBD1 (6 bases). This CDR3 spans 11 amino acids. Germline V gene sequence: CDR1 ENHRY, CDR2 SYGVKD. V lost 10 bases, J lost 4 bases, and 11 bases lay in between. CDR3 amino acids: CATDRDYEQYF. CDR3 DNA sequence: TGTGCCACGGACAGAGATTACGAGCAGTACTTC.

In this sample, this clonotype turned up a few times. This chain links TRBV30 with TRBJ2-7, with 7 bases fitting TRBD1. Germline V lookup: CDR1 GTSNPN, CDR2 SVGIG (reference sequence). The CDR3 totals 14 residues. With V trimmed by 3 bases and J by 2 bases, 7 bases remained unmatched. The CDR3 sequence: CAWSDRVRTYEQYF. The CDR3 DNA sequence: TGTGCCTGGAGCGACAGGGTCAGGACCTACGAGCAGTACTTC.

The chain combines TRBV29-1 with TRBJ1-2, with D hard to call. The CDR3 has 14 amino acids. Per germline, CDR1 SQVTM and CDR2 ANQGSEA. With 3 bases removed from V and 0 bases from J, the gap between germline ends came to 11 bases. CDR3 bases: TGCAGCGTTGATTATCGGGTAGCTAACTATGGCTACACCTTC. Protein: CSVDYRVANYGYTF.

This sequence joins TRBV7-3 and TRBJ1-1; D is undetermined. Between the trimmed V and J ends, which lost 2 bases and 4 bases, there was a span of 8 bases. Germline CDR1 is SGHTA and CDR2 is FQGTGA. There are 13 residues in the CDR3. CDR3 protein: CASSLGWGTEAFF. The CDR3 nucleotides are TGTGCCAGCAGCTTAGGATGGGGCACTGAAGCTTTCTTT.